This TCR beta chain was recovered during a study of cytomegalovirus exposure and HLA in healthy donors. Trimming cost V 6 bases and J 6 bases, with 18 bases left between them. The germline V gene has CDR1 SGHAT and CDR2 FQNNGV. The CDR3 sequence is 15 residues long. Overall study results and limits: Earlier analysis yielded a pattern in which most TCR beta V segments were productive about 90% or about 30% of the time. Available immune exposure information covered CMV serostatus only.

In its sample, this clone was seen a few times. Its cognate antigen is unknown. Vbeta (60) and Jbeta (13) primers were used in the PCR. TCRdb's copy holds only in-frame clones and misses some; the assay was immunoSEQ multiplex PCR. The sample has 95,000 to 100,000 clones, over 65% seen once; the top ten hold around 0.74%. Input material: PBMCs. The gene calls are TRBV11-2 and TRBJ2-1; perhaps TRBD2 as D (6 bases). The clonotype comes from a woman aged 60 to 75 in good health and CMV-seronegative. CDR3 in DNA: TGTGCCAGCAGGGGAGGACCCGGGTTTTTCAATGAGCAGTTCTTC. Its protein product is CASRGGPGFFNEQFF.